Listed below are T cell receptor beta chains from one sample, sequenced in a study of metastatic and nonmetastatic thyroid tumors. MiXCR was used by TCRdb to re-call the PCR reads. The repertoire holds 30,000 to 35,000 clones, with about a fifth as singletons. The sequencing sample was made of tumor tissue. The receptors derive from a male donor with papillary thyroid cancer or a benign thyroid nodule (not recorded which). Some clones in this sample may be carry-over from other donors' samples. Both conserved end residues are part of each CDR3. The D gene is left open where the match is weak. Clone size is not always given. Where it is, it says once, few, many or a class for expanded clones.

CASSSQGAGTEAFF,TGTGCCAGCAGCTCCCAGGGGGCTGGCACTGAAGCTTTCTTT,TRBV11-2,TRBD1,many,TRBJ1-1,14
CASSSSDGGRYGYTF,TGTGCCAGCAGCTCATCCGACGGAGGCCGCTATGGCTACACCTTC,TRBV7-9,.,many,TRBJ1-2,15
CASSSGIRDRDTLGHGYTF,TGTGCCAGCAGTTCCGGGATCCGGGACAGGGATACCCTGGGCCATGGCTACACCTTC,TRBV28,TRBD1,few,TRBJ1-2,19
CATSDPRNYGYTF,TGTGCCACCAGTGATCCACGGAACTATGGCTACACCTTC,TRBV24-1,.,many,TRBJ1-2,13
CASSLDNTEAFF,TGCGCCAGCAGCTTAGACAACACTGAAGCTTTCTTT,TRBV5-1,.,.,TRBJ1-1,12
CASSFRVGETQYF,TGTGCCAGCAGTTTCAGGGTGGGAGAGACCCAGTACTTC,TRBV27,.,many,TRBJ2-5,13
CASSFGTDRPVEQYF,TGTGCCAGCAGTTTTGGCACAGACAGGCCAGTCGAGCAGTACTTC,TRBV12-3/TRBV12-4,.,.,TRBJ2-7,15
CASSQTSVITDTQYF,TGTGCCAGCAGCCAGACTAGCGTGATCACAGATACGCAGTATTTT,TRBV11-2,TRBD2,.,TRBJ2-3,15
CASNLPTGSPEQYF,TGTGCCAGCAATTTACCTACAGGATCCCCCGAGCAGTACTTC,TRBV28,.,medium-sized,TRBJ2-7,14
CASSNRRGAMGSPLHF,TGTGCCAGCAGCAACCGCAGGGGGGCAATGGGATCACCCCTCCACTTT,TRBV7-2,TRBD1,many,TRBJ1-6,16
CSATRDSPVF,TGCAGTGCTACGCGGGACAGTCCCGTCTTC,TRBV20-1,.,many,TRBJ2-1,10
CASSDRGIFGNTIYF,TGTGCCAGCAGTGACAGGGGGATCTTTGGAAACACCATATATTTT,TRBV28,TRBD1,.,TRBJ1-3,15
CSARPGGANTGELFF,TGCAGTGCTAGGCCGGGTGGAGCCAACACCGGGGAGCTGTTTTTT,TRBV20-1,.,.,TRBJ2-2,15
CASSSPGTSGGLSYEQYF,TGTGCCAGCAGTTCGCCCGGGACTAGCGGGGGACTCTCCTACGAGCAGTACTTC,TRBV27,TRBD2,.,TRBJ2-7,18
CASSLVPAVRETQYF,TGTGCCAGCAGCTTAGTTCCAGCGGTCAGGGAGACCCAGTACTTC,TRBV7-8,.,many,TRBJ2-5,15
CASSLGGGPYEQYF,TGTGCCAGCAGCTTGGGGGGGGGCCCCTACGAGCAGTACTTC,TRBV5-8,.,.,TRBJ2-7,14
CASSYGRETKYF,TGTGCCAGCAGTTACGGCAGGGAGACCAAGTACTTC,TRBV6-2/TRBV6-3,.,few,TRBJ2-5,12
CASMVGTYEQYF,TGTGCCAGCATGGTCGGGACCTACGAGCAGTACTTC,TRBV6-1,.,few,TRBJ2-7,12
CASTSRGCSSYNEQFF,TGTGCCAGCACGTCTCGGGGTTGTAGCTCCTACAATGAGCAGTTCTTC,TRBV6-2/TRBV6-3,.,few,TRBJ2-1,16
CASSITGLAGQDTQYF,TGTGCCAGCAGTATTACCGGACTAGCGGGGCAAGATACCCAGTACTTC,TRBV7-8,TRBD2,.,TRBJ2-5,16
CASSLERGGYEQYF,TGTGCCAGCAGCTTGGAACGGGGGGGCTACGAGCAGTACTTC,TRBV7-2,TRBD2,.,TRBJ2-7,14
CSARADVGYNSPLHF,TGCAGTGCTAGAGCGGACGTGGGGTATAACTCACCCCTCCACTTT,TRBV20-1,.,.,TRBJ1-6,15
CASSESRFTRVTEAFF,TGTGCCAGCAGTGAATCACGGTTCACTCGGGTCACTGAAGCTTTCTTT,TRBV25-1,.,.,TRBJ1-1,16
CSSKGVLGSGANVLTF,TGCAGTTCCAAGGGAGTGTTGGGGTCTGGGGCCAACGTCCTGACTTTC,TRBV20-1,.,.,TRBJ2-6,16
CASSPRGHTGELFF,TGTGCCAGCAGTCCAAGGGGTCACACCGGGGAGCTGTTTTTT,TRBV11-3,.,once,TRBJ2-2,14
CASSYAGRVGSYEQYF,TGTGCCAGCAGTTACGCGGGGCGGGTCGGCTCCTACGAGCAGTACTTC,TRBV6-2/TRBV6-3,.,medium-sized,TRBJ2-7,16
CSAKLAGARDEQYF,TGCAGTGCTAAACTAGCGGGAGCGAGGGACGAGCAGTACTTC,TRBV20-1,TRBD2,medium-sized,TRBJ2-7,14
CSARDKAGAQETQYF,TGCAGTGCTAGAGATAAGGCAGGGGCTCAAGAGACCCAGTACTTC,TRBV20-1,.,.,TRBJ2-5,15
CASRHGGENYGYTF,TGTGCCAGTAGGCATGGGGGCGAAAACTATGGCTACACCTTC,TRBV19,.,medium-sized,TRBJ1-2,14
CASSSGPSEQYF,TGTGCCAGCAGTTCTGGGCCCTCCGAGCAGTACTTC,TRBV6-2/TRBV6-3,.,.,TRBJ2-7,12
CASSPPRRQGAETQYF,TGTGCCAGCAGCCCCCCCCGCCGACAGGGGGCGGAGACCCAGTACTTC,TRBV7-2,TRBD1,many,TRBJ2-5,16
CAISEFSVLTF,TGTGCCATCAGTGAGTTTAGCGTCCTGACTTTC,TRBV10-3,.,few,TRBJ2-6,11
CAAGGWETQYF,TGTGCCGCAGGGGGCTGGGAGACCCAGTACTTC,TRBV28,TRBD1,many,TRBJ2-5,11
CASSFTAYNSPLHF,TGTGCCAGCAGTTTCACAGCTTATAATTCACCCCTCCACTTT,TRBV27,.,medium-sized,TRBJ1-6,14
CASSLVPGATEQFF,TGTGCCAGCAGCTTGGTGCCAGGGGCTACTGAGCAGTTCTTC,TRBV5-5,.,many,TRBJ2-1,14
CATSRTLTYEQYF,TGTGCCACCAGCAGGACCCTCACCTACGAGCAGTACTTC,TRBV15,.,many,TRBJ2-7,13
CASSSPNSGTYEQYF,TGTGCCAGCAGTTCACCGAATAGCGGGACATACGAGCAGTACTTC,TRBV12-3/TRBV12-4,TRBD2,few,TRBJ2-7,15
CASSPWTGNNEQFF,TGTGCCAGTAGTCCGTGGACAGGCAACAATGAGCAGTTCTTC,TRBV19,TRBD1,many,TRBJ2-1,14
CASILGGWGEKLFF,TGTGCCAGCATCTTAGGGGGCTGGGGTGAAAAACTGTTTTTT,TRBV7-2,TRBD1,.,TRBJ1-4,14
CASGREALGTEAFF,TGTGCCAGCGGTCGTGAGGCTTTGGGCACTGAAGCTTTCTTT,TRBV5-5,.,many,TRBJ1-1,14
CASSIGGSGKLQEQYF,TGTGCCAGTAGTATAGGAGGTAGCGGGAAGCTCCAAGAGCAGTACTTC,TRBV19,TRBD2,many,TRBJ2-7,16
CSAALAGEYEQYF,TGCAGTGCTGCGCTAGCGGGAGAATACGAGCAGTACTTC,TRBV20-1,TRBD2,.,TRBJ2-7,13
CASSLKPGTEAFF,TGTGCCAGCAGCTTAAAACCAGGCACTGAAGCTTTCTTT,TRBV7-3,.,many,TRBJ1-1,13
CASSPTNIDGEQYF,TGTGCCAGCAGCCCTACAAATATAGATGGCGAGCAGTACTTC,TRBV11-2,.,.,TRBJ2-7,14
CASSYSTSYEQYF,TGTGCCAGCAGTTACTCGACTTCCTACGAGCAGTACTTC,TRBV6-5,.,few,TRBJ2-7,13
CASSYYFDGAFF,TGTGCCAGCAGTTACTACTTTGATGGAGCTTTCTTT,TRBV6-2/TRBV6-3,.,many,TRBJ1-1,12
CASSPRAGATYEQYF,TGTGCCAGCAGCCCCAGGGCGGGGGCCACCTACGAGCAGTACTTC,TRBV7-9,.,many,TRBJ2-7,15
CSAVPLAPRLETQYF,TGCAGTGCTGTCCCCCTAGCCCCAAGGTTGGAGACCCAGTACTTC,TRBV20-1,.,many,TRBJ2-5,15